These 18 T cell receptor beta chains originate from one sample sequenced in a study of OX40 agonist ivuxolimab in advanced cancers. Sequenced by immunoSEQ multiplex PCR; TCRdb stores in-frame clones only, minus some. The data show about 62,000 clones, over 90% seen once. The sample here was CD4+ or CD8+ T cells sorted from blood, taken in a trial of the OX40 agonist ivuxolimab. Every receptor here comes from an adult with an advanced solid tumor such as melanoma, head and neck, liver or kidney cancer.

This sequence joins TRBV4-1 and TRBJ1-5, with 7 bases lining up with TRBD1. Germline V lookup: CDR1 MGHRA, CDR2 YSYEKL. J gave up 0 bases and V 0 bases, and 8 bases lay outside the gene matches. The CDR3 extends over 18 amino acids. CDR3 loop: CASSQELGDSYSNQPQHF. CDR3 in DNA: TGCGCCAGCAGCCAAGAACTTGGGGACAGCTATAGCAATCAGCCCCAGCATTTT.

In regard to this clone: Other DNA variants within this sample encode the same CDR3. The rearrangement joins TRBV4-1 to TRBJ2-7, with 8 bases identical to TRBD1. CDR3 length: 15 residues. The trim removed 0 bases at V and 4 bases at J, leaving 5 bases unmatched. Germline V lookup: CDR1 MGHRA, CDR2 YSYEKL. The CDR3 nucleotides read TGCGCCAGCAGCCAAGAAGGGCAGGGGGCATACGAGCAGTACTTC. This sequence encodes CASSQEGQGAYEQYF.

V gene TRBV6-6 combines with J gene TRBJ2-2; 8 positions match TRBD1. V gave up 7 bases and J gave up 5 bases; unmatched junction bases: 12. The length of the CDR3 is 16 residues. Germline V gene sequence: CDR1 MNHNY, CDR2 SVGAGI (reference sequence). CDR3 DNA sequence: TGTGCCAGCACCTACTCAGGGGGCGATGGGACCGGGGAGCTGTTTTTT. This encodes CASTYSGGDGTGELFF.

The chain carries TRBV19 and TRBJ1-6; weak D call: TRBD1 (5 bases). CDR1 and CDR2 from the germline V gene are LNHDA and SQIVND (reference sequence). CDR3 length: 15 amino acids. V lost 2 bases and J lost 6, with 11 bases in between. Here the CDR3 reads CASSITPGSNSPLHF. CDR3 DNA: TGTGCCAGTAGTATAACCCCAGGGTCTAATTCACCCCTCCACTTT.

The chain is built from TRBV5-1 and TRBJ2-3; 9 bases are a match to TRBD2. Germline lookup yields CDR1 SGHRS and CDR2 YFSETQ. V was clipped by 2 bases and J by 3 bases; unmatched bases: 13. The CDR3 is 18 amino acids. CDR3 DNA: TGCGCCAGCAGCTTCGGGGCTAGCGGGGCCCTAGGGACAGATACGCAGTATTTT. This codes for CASSFGASGALGTDTQYF. The whole variable domain, filled in from reference TRBV5-1 and TRBJ2-3, reads KAGVTQTPRYLIKTRGQQVTLSCSPISGHRSVSWYQQTPGQGLQFLFEYFSETQRNKGNFPGRFSGRQFSNSRSEMNVSTLELGDSALYLCASSFGASGALGTDTQYFGPGTRLTVL.

The chain combines TRBV4-1 with TRBJ2-7; D ambiguous. Germline V gives CDR1 MGHRA, CDR2 YSYEKL. The V end lost 0 bases, the J end lost 3 bases, and 6 bases lay between the germline ends. The CDR3 has 13 residues. This CDR3 reads CASSQELVYEQYF. In DNA form, the CDR3 reads TGCGCCAGCAGCCAAGAGTTGGTCTACGAGCAGTACTTC.

The CDR3: CASTSTLGQGAYEQYF. Written as DNA, the CDR3 is TGTGCCAGCACATCTACGCTGGGACAGGGGGCCTACGAGCAGTACTTC. The rearrangement joins TRBV5-5 to TRBJ2-7; TRBD1 matches at 11 bases. Looked up from germline, CDR1 is SGHKS and CDR2 is YYEKEE (reference sequence). This CDR3 has 16 amino acids. Trimming removed 6 bases from V and 2 bases from J; junction bases left unmatched: 10.

V is TRBV7-9 and J is TRBJ2-7, with 15 bases that match TRBD2. There are 15 residues in the CDR3. The V and J ends lost 8 bases and 3 bases, in that order; junction bases with no gene match: 5. Germline CDR1 is SEHNR and CDR2 is FQNEAQ (reference sequence). In DNA form, the CDR3 reads TGTGCCAGCGGACTAGCGGGGGGGATAATCTACGAGCAGTACTTC. Protein product: CASGLAGGIIYEQYF.

The sample holds one count of this clone. The chain is built from TRBV7-9 and TRBJ2-7; the match to TRBD1 covers 9 bases. This CDR3 region has 16 residues. Germline CDR1 reads SEHNR; CDR2 reads FQNEAQ (reference sequence). The V segment lost 5 bases and the J segment 2 bases; nucleotides outside the gene matches: 10. Here the CDR3 DNA reads TGTGCCAGCAGCCCACGACAGGGGGTAGCCACCTACGAGCAGTACTTC. Translating gives CASSPRQGVATYEQYF.

V usage is TRBV2 and J usage is TRBJ2-3, with D hard to call. V was cut by 7 bases and J by 4 bases, with 3 bases left in between. Germline CDR1 and CDR2: SNHLY and FYNNEI. The CDR3 spans 10 residues. CDR3 DNA: TGTGCCAGCACGGCAGATACGCAGTATTTT. This gives the protein CASTADTQYF.

The chain is built from TRBV6-5 and TRBJ2-7, with 8 positions matching TRBD2. Germline loops: CDR1 MNHEY, CDR2 SVGAGI. The CDR3 is 14 residues long. After removal of 5 bases from V and 4 bases from J, the junction contained 7 bases not matched to a gene. Here the CDR3 reads CASSRTSKWYEQYF. The CDR3 nucleotides are TGTGCCAGCAGTCGGACTAGCAAGTGGTACGAGCAGTACTTC.

The chain combines TRBV9 with TRBJ2-7; TRBD1 matches at 7 bases. CDR1 and CDR2 from the germline V gene are SGDLS and YYNGEE. The CDR3 spans 15 residues. Trimming cost V 4 bases and J 5 bases; bases outside gene matches: 12. CDR3 in DNA: TGTGCCAGCAGCTCCGGGACAGCAACTCTGGACGAGCAGTACTTC. This encodes CASSSGTATLDEQYF.

This clone was counted a single time. This rearrangement joins TRBV5-6 to TRBJ2-3; 9 bases agree with TRBD1. CDR3 length equals 15 residues. V lost 3 bases, J lost 3 bases, and 5 bases stayed unmatched. Germline CDR1 is SGHDT and CDR2 is YYEEEE. CDR3 region: CASSWGTGLTDTQYF. CDR3 sequence (DNA): TGTGCCAGCAGCTGGGGGACAGGGTTGACAGATACGCAGTATTTT. The variable domain in full, with the rest retrieved from reference TRBV5-6 and TRBJ2-3, is DAGVTQSPTHLIKTRGQQVTLRCSPKSGHDTVSWYQQALGQGPQFIFQYYEEEERQRGNFPDRFSGHQFPNYSSELNVNALLLGDSALYLCASSWGTGLTDTQYFGPGTRLTVL.

The rearrangement links TRBV5-6 to TRBJ2-2, with 12 bases lining up with TRBD2. The V gene's germline CDR1 is SGHDT and CDR2 YYEEEE. CDR3 size: 17 residues. V lost 0 bases, J lost 5 bases, and 5 bases stayed unmatched. CDR3: CASSLATSGSYTGELFF. The CDR3 nucleotides are TGTGCCAGCAGCTTGGCGACTAGCGGGAGTTATACCGGGGAGCTGTTTTTT. Full variable domain (missing parts from reference TRBV5-6 and TRBJ2-2): DAGVTQSPTHLIKTRGQQVTLRCSPKSGHDTVSWYQQALGQGPQFIFQYYEEEERQRGNFPDRFSGHQFPNYSSELNVNALLLGDSALYLCASSLATSGSYTGELFFGEGSRLTVL.

This clone is a singleton in its sample. This rearrangement joins TRBV2 to TRBJ2-7; 10 nucleotides match TRBD2. Losses at the gene ends were 4 bases for V and 6 bases for J; bases not matched to a gene: 12. The CDR3 is made up of 16 amino acids. The V gene's germline CDR1 is SNHLY and CDR2 FYNNEI. In nucleotides, the CDR3 is TGTGCCAGCAGTGTTGGGAGGGCTAGCGGGGGCCTCGAGCAGTACTTC. Amino acid sequence: CASSVGRASGGLEQYF.

The chain combines TRBV4-2 with TRBJ1-6, with D uncertain. CDR3 length: 14 residues. Deletions cut 0 bases from V and 7 bases from J, with 7 bases between. Germline V gives CDR1 LGHNA, CDR2 YNFKEQ. DNA for the CDR3: TGTGCCAGCAGCCAAGATATGTGGAATTCACCCCTCCACTTT. Amino acids: CASSQDMWNSPLHF.

This clone has just one count. V and J are TRBV19 and TRBJ1-2; D ambiguous. Per germline, CDR1 LNHDA and CDR2 SQIVND (reference sequence). Trimming cost V 4 bases and J 3 bases, with 12 bases left between them. The CDR3 length is 14 residues. The DNA of the CDR3 is TGTGCCAGTAGTACCGGACTGACATACTATGGCTACACCTTC. Protein sequence: CASSTGLTYYGYTF.

The J gene is TRBJ1-1, the V gene TRBV27; TRBD1 matches 7 bases. The germline CDR1 and CDR2 sequences are MNHEY and SMNVEV (reference sequence). This CDR3 has 13 amino acids. V dropped 2 bases and J dropped 10; count of bases not matched to a gene: 7. CDR3 sequence: CASSLTGARGAFF. CDR3 bases: TGTGCCAGCAGTTTAACAGGGGCTCGGGGAGCTTTCTTT.